This T cell receptor beta chain is drawn from a study of T cell responses to AZD1222 COVID-19 vaccine. The protocol was immunoSEQ multiplex PCR, while the TCRdb copy is restricted to in-frame clones and leaves out a portion. Altogether roughly 85,000 clones are present, around 90% being singletons, with the ten largest covering roughly 5.1%. V was cut by 0 bases and J by 4 bases, with 11 bases left in between. Germline values: CDR1 SGHRS, CDR2 YFSETQ. This CDR3 has 16 amino acids. The V call is TRBV5-1, the J call TRBJ2-6; TRBD1 is a possible D gene (5 bases). This TCR came from an adult in good health. The source material was peripheral blood, sampled on day 0 of MenACWY control vaccination. The CDR3 sequence: CASSLEGALGANVLTF. CDR3 coding DNA: TGCGCCAGCAGCTTGGAAGGGGCCCTCGGGGCCAACGTCCTGACTTTC.